This T cell receptor beta chain was profiled in a study of shared clonotypes between healthy human individuals. Study results and limitations: Genetic and exposure-history diversity was limited by the few donors.

With V trimmed by 6 bases and J by 6 bases, 12 bases remained unmatched. The CDR3 runs to 15 residues. Looked up from germline, CDR1 is MNHEY and CDR2 is SMNVEV (reference sequence). Naive-designated CD8 cells lacked CD45RO, were positively enriched for CCR7, and omitted terminally differentiated effector memory CD45RA+ cells. Concerning this clone itself: Its antigen is as yet unknown.

This table comes from immunoSEQ multiplex PCR, and its TCRdb copy is limited to in-frame clones, with some not included. The repertoire includes about 2 million clones, approximately 95% of them detected once, and 1% to 1.5% sits in the top ten. The receptor comes from a man in his late teens or twenties in good health. Sequenced sample: naive CD8+ T cells sorted from blood. The J gene is TRBJ2-7, the V gene TRBV27, with 9 bases identical to TRBD1. CDR3 nucleotides: TGTGCCAGCAGCTCCGTTGGGACAGGGCGCTCCGAGCAGTACTTC. Amino acids: CASSSVGTGRSEQYF.